Following are 3 T cell receptor beta chains from one sample sequenced in a study of blood T cell repertoires in COVID-19. Here immunoSEQ multiplex PCR was the method, and the copy in TCRdb shows in-frame clones only, minus some. In the table there are some 100,000 clones, nearly 85% of which are singletons. Sequenced: peripheral blood. Source of these receptors: a woman between 45 and 60 years old with acute or convalescent COVID-19.

The chain recombines TRBV11-3 with TRBJ2-2, with 10 bases identical to TRBD1. The germline gives CDR1 SGHNT, CDR2 YENEEA. V was clipped by 1 base and J by 4 bases; unmatched bases: 3. CDR3 length equals 16 residues. In DNA, the CDR3 is TGTGCCAGCAGCTTAGGGGGGACAGGGGCCACCGGGGAGCTGTTTTTT. Translating it yields CASSLGGTGATGELFF.

The chain couples TRBV5-1 to TRBJ1-1; D unclear. Germline CDR1 and CDR2: SGHRS and YFSETQ. V dropped 4 bases and J dropped 1 base, with 8 bases sitting between them. This CDR3 comprises 13 residues. In DNA, the CDR3 is TGCGCCAGCAGCCGAACAGAGAACACTGAAGCTTTCTTT. The encoded protein is CASSRTENTEAFF.

J is TRBJ2-3 and V is TRBV5-1; D is ambiguous. The V end lost 3 bases, the J end lost 4 bases, and 9 bases lay between the germline ends. This CDR3 comprises 13 residues. The V gene's germline CDR1 is SGHRS and CDR2 YFSETQ. Here the CDR3 reads CASSSIPADTQYF. The CDR3 DNA reads TGCGCCAGCAGCTCGATCCCGGCAGATACGCAGTATTTT.